Following are 13 T cell receptor beta chains from one sample sequenced in a study of shared T cell receptors in the human thymus (dated by TCRdb to 2020 to 2023). The method was the immunoSEQ multiplex PCR assay. TCRdb carries this immuneACCESS record with in-frame sequences only. Its versions omit some clonotypes, under half of them owing to an unresolved V gene in the studies checked, with the rest unexplained. The sample contains hundreds of thousands of clones, more than 75% of them found a single time. The top ten clones comprise 0.01% of the sample. These data also featured in a second study, about human thymus T cells.

Sequencing was performed on thymocytes. These receptor sequences come from a boy in the first two years of life with a congenital heart defect. Donor details come from another sample of the same person, matched by shared clones.

The genes are TRBV30 and TRBJ2-5; 12 nucleotides align to TRBD2. Per germline, CDR1 GTSNPN and CDR2 SVGIG (reference sequence). This CDR3 contains 14 residues. V lost 1 base and J lost 4; bases outside the gene matches: 1. The chain's CDR3 is CAWSELAGGETQYF. CDR3 coding DNA: TGTGCCTGGAGTGAACTAGCGGGAGGAGAGACCCAGTACTTC. The complete variable domain, with remaining parts taken from reference TRBV30 and TRBJ2-5, reads SQTIHQWPATLVQPVGSPLSLECTVEGTSNPNLYWYRQAAGRGLQLLFYSVGIGQISSEVPQNLSASRPQDRQFILSSKKLLLSDSGFYLCAWSELAGGETQYFGPGTRLLVL.

The chain uses TRBV27 and TRBJ2-1; 12 nucleotides match TRBD2. CDR1 is MNHEY, CDR2 SMNVEV, per germline (reference sequence). J gave up 8 bases and V 7 bases, and 15 bases lay outside the gene matches. The CDR3 contains 17 residues. The CDR3 protein is CASTASGRGWVFDEQFF. The DNA for the CDR3 is TGTGCCAGCACGGCTAGCGGGAGGGGTTGGGTTTTCGATGAGCAGTTCTTC.

The chain is built from TRBV7-9 and TRBJ2-7, with 9 bases matching TRBD1. The CDR3 length is 16 residues. Trimming removed 7 bases from V and 2 bases from J; junction bases left unmatched: 12. Germline lookup yields CDR1 SEHNR and CDR2 FQNEAQ (reference sequence). DNA for the CDR3: TGTGCCAGCACCCCGGCGGGGGACAGGGTCACCTACGAGCAGTACTTC. Amino acid sequence: CASTPAGDRVTYEQYF. The full variable domain, with the rest looked up from reference TRBV7-9 and TRBJ2-7, is DTGVSQNPRHKITKRGQNVTFRCDPISEHNRLYWYRQTLGQGPEFLTYFQNEAQLEKSRLLSDRFSAERPKGSFSTLEIQRTEQGDSAMYLCASTPAGDRVTYEQYFGPGTRLTVT.

The chain is built from TRBV7-9 and TRBJ2-2, with 7 bases matching TRBD2. J was trimmed by 2 bases and V by 5 bases; bases with no gene match: 8. CDR1 is SEHNR, CDR2 FQNEAQ, per germline (reference sequence). CDR3 length: 16 residues. The CDR3 nucleotides are TGTGCCAGCAGCCTGGGGGGGGAGCCTAACACCGGGGAGCTGTTTTTT. It codes for CASSLGGEPNTGELFF.

The rearrangement joins TRBV6-5 to TRBJ1-2; TRBD1 matches at 10 bases. Trimming at V came to 4 bases and at J to 7 bases, leaving 9 bases not matched to a gene. The CDR3 is 15 amino acids. Germline loops: CDR1 MNHEY, CDR2 SVGAGI. The CDR3 protein is CASSSLWTGGSGYTF. CDR3 DNA: TGTGCCAGCAGTTCCCTTTGGACAGGGGGAAGTGGCTACACCTTC.

The chain employs TRBV7-9 and TRBJ1-1; a weak D match, TRBD1 (5 bases). Germline assignment: CDR1 SEHNR and CDR2 FQNEAQ (reference sequence). V was trimmed by 5 bases and J by 0 bases, leaving 13 bases between them. The CDR3 has 15 residues. The CDR3 here is CASSAPDRMNTEAFF. The CDR3 DNA reads TGTGCCAGCAGCGCGCCAGACAGAATGAACACTGAAGCTTTCTTT.

The V and J genes are TRBV7-2 and TRBJ2-5, with 9 bases matching TRBD2. Trimming at V came to 5 bases and at J to 3 bases, leaving 16 bases not matched to a gene. Germline values: CDR1 SGHTA, CDR2 FQGNSA. The CDR3 extends over 18 amino acids. As DNA, the CDR3 is TGTGCCAGCAGCCCGACCCTCTCTTGCGGGAGGGAGGAAGAGACCCAGTACTTC. It encodes CASSPTLSCGREEETQYF.

V is TRBV7-2 and J is TRBJ2-4, with a possible D match to TRBD2 (6 bases). The ends were cut back, 1 base at V and 0 bases at J, with 13 bases in the middle. This CDR3 contains 17 residues. In germline, CDR1 is SGHTA, CDR2 FQGNSA. The CDR3: CASSLVVKGLAKNIQYF. CDR3 DNA: TGTGCCAGCAGCTTAGTGGTCAAGGGACTAGCCAAAAACATTCAGTACTTC.

The chain is built from TRBV7-2 and TRBJ2-1; no definite D call. Germline V lookup: CDR1 SGHTA, CDR2 FQGNSA. The CDR3 has 12 residues. Trimming shortened V by 4 bases and J by 9 bases, and 10 bases separated the two germline ends. The CDR3 DNA reads as TGTGCCAGCAGCTCCTCGGCAGGTGAGCAGTTCTTC. Protein: CASSSSAGEQFF.

The genes are TRBV11-3 and TRBJ2-3; the match to TRBD2 covers 10 bases. After removal of 5 bases from V and 1 base from J, the junction contained 6 bases not matched to a gene. This CDR3 is 16 amino acids long. CDR1 and CDR2 from the germline V gene are SGHNT and YENEEA. CDR3 sequence reads: CASSRAGTSGTDTQYF. In nucleotides, the CDR3 is TGTGCCAGCAGCCGCGCCGGGACTAGCGGCACAGATACGCAGTATTTT.

This clone showed up just a few times. J is TRBJ1-2 and V is TRBV6-5, with D possibly TRBD1 on 5 matching bases. Germline CDR1 reads MNHEY; CDR2 reads SVGAGI. CDR3 length: 14 residues. V was cut by 0 bases and J by 3 bases, with 8 bases left in between. The CDR3 sequence is CASSYSKGDYGYTF. DNA of the CDR3: TGTGCCAGCAGTTACTCGAAAGGGGACTATGGCTACACCTTC.

The V gene is TRBV19, the J gene TRBJ1-3, with D maybe TRBD1 (6 bases). The CDR3 is made up of 14 amino acids. The germline V gene has CDR1 LNHDA and CDR2 SQIVND (reference sequence). V gave up 3 bases and J gave up 3 bases, with 9 bases separating them. The chain's CDR3 is CASSMRQDGNTIYF. CDR3 coding DNA: TGTGCCAGTAGTATGAGACAGGATGGAAACACCATATATTTT.

J is TRBJ1-1 and V is TRBV11-1; D not certain. The germline V and J ends were trimmed by 2 bases and 3 bases, with 16 bases remaining between them. Germline V gene lookup returns CDR1 SGHAT and CDR2 FQDESV (reference sequence). The CDR3 has 16 amino acids. The chain's CDR3 is CASSLLKGPEDTEAFF. The CDR3 nucleotides are TGTGCCAGCAGCTTATTAAAAGGGCCGGAGGACACTGAAGCTTTCTTT.